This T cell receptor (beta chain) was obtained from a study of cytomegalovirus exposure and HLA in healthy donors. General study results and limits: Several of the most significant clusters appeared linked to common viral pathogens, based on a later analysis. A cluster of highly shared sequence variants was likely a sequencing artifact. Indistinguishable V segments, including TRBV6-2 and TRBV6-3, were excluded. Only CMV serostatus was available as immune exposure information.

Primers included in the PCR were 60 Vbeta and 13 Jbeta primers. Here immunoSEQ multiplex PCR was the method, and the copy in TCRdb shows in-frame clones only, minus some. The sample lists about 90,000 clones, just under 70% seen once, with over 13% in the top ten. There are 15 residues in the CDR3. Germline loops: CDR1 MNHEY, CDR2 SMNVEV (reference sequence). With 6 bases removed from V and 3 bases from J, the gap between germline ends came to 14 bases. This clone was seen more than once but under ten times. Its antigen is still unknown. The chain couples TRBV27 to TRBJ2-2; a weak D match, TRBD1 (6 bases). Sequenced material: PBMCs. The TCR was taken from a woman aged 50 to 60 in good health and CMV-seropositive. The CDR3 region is CASSFRGGDTGELFF. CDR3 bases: TGTGCCAGCAGCTTTAGAGGGGGTGACACCGGGGAGCTGTTTTTT.